A selection of T cell receptor beta chains follows, all from one sample in a study of cytomegalovirus exposure and HLA in healthy donors. The method was immunoSEQ multiplex PCR; TCRdb's version includes in-frame clones alone and lacks a portion of them. The sample shows roughly 70,000 clones, around 70% of them seen only once. The sequencing sample was made of PBMCs. Receptor source: a male donor in good health and CMV-seropositive. CDR3s include the opening cysteine and the closing phenylalanine or tryptophan. D genes are given only for firm matches. For some rows the clone size is stated as once, few or many, or as a class when expanded; others skip it.

abundance	d_gene	v_gene	j_gene	CDR3aa	CDR3nt
.	TRBD2	TRBV7-9	TRBJ2-3	CASSLVGTSSDTQYF	TGTGCCAGCAGTCTCGTAGGGACTAGTTCGGATACGCAGTATTTT
.	.	TRBV4-2	TRBJ1-3	CASSQAAGTGNTIYF	TGTGCCAGCAGCCAGGCCGCAGGGACTGGAAACACCATATATTTT
.	.	TRBV4-3	TRBJ1-4	CASSQRSGTVF	TGCGCCAGCAGCCAACGGTCGGGGACTGTTTTT
.	.	TRBV9	TRBJ2-3	CASSNWEFGTDTQYF	TGTGCCAGCAGCAATTGGGAGTTCGGCACAGATACGCAGTATTTT
.	TRBD1	TRBV7-9	TRBJ1-6	CASSFSGQGGGSYNSPLHF	TGTGCCAGCAGCTTCTCTGGACAGGGAGGGGGCTCCTATAATTCACCCCTCCACTTT
.	.	TRBV21-1	TRBJ2-7	CASIRGGVYEQYF	TGTGCCAGCATCCGGGGGGGGGTGTACGAGCAGTACTTC
.	.	TRBV11-2	TRBJ2-2	CASSRTTDRFTGELFF	TGTGCCAGCAGCCGCACAACCGACAGATTCACCGGGGAGCTGTTTTTT
.	TRBD1	TRBV27	TRBJ1-6	CASSLGGWRGLNSPLHF	TGTGCCAGCAGTTTAGGGGGTTGGAGGGGGCTTAATTCACCCCTCCACTTT
.	.	TRBV7-9	TRBJ1-6	CASSERGNSPLHF	TGTGCCAGCAGCGAGAGGGGGAATTCACCCCTCCACTTT
.	.	TRBV18	TRBJ2-3	CASSPPWAESTDTQYF	TGTGCCAGCTCACCACCCTGGGCAGAGAGCACAGATACGCAGTATTTT
.	TRBD1	TRBV7-7	TRBJ1-1	CASSSRGQSRGSRPTITEAFF	TGTGCCAGCAGCTCTAGGGGGCAATCCAGGGGGTCGCGGCCTACTATCACTGAAGCTTTCTTT
.	.	TRBV7-9	TRBJ1-2	CSSSLDYVPGEGYTF	TGTTCCAGTAGCTTGGATTACGTGCCGGGGGAGGGCTACACCTTC
medium-sized	TRBD2	TRBV10-1	TRBJ2-5	CASSEAGLEETQYF	TGCGCCAGCAGTGAGGCCGGACTAGAAGAGACCCAGTACTTC
.	.	TRBV29-1	TRBJ1-5	CSVHGAGDQPQHF	TGCAGCGTCCATGGGGCAGGAGATCAGCCCCAGCATTTT
.	.	TRBV27	TRBJ1-4	CASGSGGRANEKLFF	TGTGCCAGCGGCTCAGGCGGGAGGGCAAATGAAAAACTGTTTTTT
.	TRBD1	TRBV18	TRBJ1-4	CASSTTGWEKLFF	TGTGCCAGCTCTACGACAGGGTGGGAAAAACTGTTTTTT
.	.	TRBV7-2	TRBJ2-7	CASSAAGTYSYEQYF	TGTGCCAGCAGCGCCGCCGGGACATACTCCTACGAGCAGTACTTC
.	TRBD2	TRBV5-1	TRBJ2-3	CASSLDRGSGLAGVPDTQYF	TGCGCCAGCAGCTTGGACAGGGGATCAGGACTAGCGGGAGTCCCAGATACGCAGTATTTT
.	.	TRBV11-2	TRBJ2-5	CASSLIGGRGETQYF	TGTGCCAGCAGCTTAATAGGAGGGAGAGGCGAGACCCAGTACTTC
.	TRBD1	TRBV5-6	TRBJ2-3	CASSFRQGVSADTQYF	TGTGCCAGCAGCTTTCGACAGGGGGTTTCTGCAGATACGCAGTATTTT
.	TRBD1	TRBV29-1	TRBJ2-1	CSVEGRQGVSYNEQFF	TGCAGCGTTGAAGGCAGACAGGGGGTTTCCTACAATGAGCAGTTCTTC
.	.	TRBV7-9	TRBJ1-3	CASSASTGHSGNTIYF	TGTGCCAGCAGCGCGTCGACAGGCCACTCTGGAAACACCATATATTTT
.	TRBD1	TRBV15	TRBJ2-7	CATSSGETGPYEQYF	TGTGCCACCAGCAGTGGCGAGACAGGGCCTTACGAGCAGTACTTC
.	.	TRBV9	TRBJ1-3	CASSVGPGEGNTIYF	TGTGCCAGCAGCGTAGGTCCAGGTGAGGGAAACACCATATATTTT
.	TRBD2	TRBV6-1	TRBJ2-7	CASSPPTSGVYEQYF	TGTGCCAGCAGTCCGCCGACTAGCGGGGTGTACGAGCAGTACTTC
.	.	TRBV6-5	TRBJ2-7	CASRIQGASYEQYF	TGTGCCAGCAGAATACAGGGAGCGTCCTACGAGCAGTACTTC
.	.	TRBV21-1	TRBJ2-7	CASSKWDRSVEQYF	TGTGCCAGCAGCAAATGGGACAGGTCGGTAGAGCAGTACTTC
.	.	TRBV27	TRBJ1-6	CASSRPLDNSPLHF	TGTGCCAGCAGTCGTCCGCTAGATAATTCACCCCTCCACTTT
few	.	TRBV30	TRBJ2-3	CAWTHEDQGFADTQYF	TGTGCCTGGACGCATGAAGATCAGGGTTTCGCAGATACGCAGTATTTT
.	.	TRBV6-1	TRBJ2-7	CASSGRRAPGEQYF	TGTGCCAGCAGTGGTAGGAGGGCCCCAGGCGAGCAGTACTTC
.	TRBD1	TRBV6-1	TRBJ2-1	CASLRDRGNNEQFF	TGTGCCAGCCTCCGGGACAGAGGTAACAATGAGCAGTTCTTC
.	TRBD1	TRBV5-5	TRBJ1-1	CASSLPRQGMANTEAFF	TGTGCCAGCAGCCTCCCCCGACAGGGGATGGCGAACACTGAAGCTTTCTTT
.	.	TRBV4-1	TRBJ2-1	CASSQDPQGGSYNEQFF	TGCGCCAGCAGCCAAGATCCCCAGGGAGGCTCCTACAATGAGCAGTTCTTC
.	.	TRBV7-9	TRBJ1-1	CASSPQVEAFF	TGTGCCAGCAGCCCGCAGGTTGAAGCTTTCTTT
.	TRBD1	TRBV30	TRBJ1-4	CAWSPGTDLSLFF	TGTGCCTGGAGCCCCGGGACAGACTTAAGTCTGTTTTTT
.	.	TRBV27	TRBJ2-7	CASSRVGHYEQYF	TGTGCCAGCAGCAGGGTGGGACACTACGAGCAGTACTTC